This T cell receptor beta chain comes out of a study of Ad26.COV2.S vaccination and SARS-CoV-2 variants. The study's findings and limits: People given the vaccine had a wider spike-specific TCR breadth than placebo recipients did. Placebo recipients and vaccine recipients were similar in non-spike TCR breadth. Spike-specific responses of CD8+ and CD4+ T cells were reported to display substantial breadth after vaccination. Total responses of T cells may have been underestimated by the analyses of TCR breadth and depth.

Data came from immunoSEQ multiplex PCR; TCRdb stores just in-frame clones and leaves some out. The sample has more than 150,000 clones; around 85% are singletons. Turning to this clone: As yet, its antigen is unknown.

Sequencing was performed on peripheral blood, taken after recovery from COVID-19. This receptor was taken from a human donor who had recovered from COVID-19.

CDR3 nucleotide sequence: TGCAGTGCTAGTGATCCAGGGAGAACCGGGGAGCTGTTTTTT. Its protein is CSASDPGRTGELFF. The rearrangement joins TRBV20-1 to TRBJ2-2; perhaps D is TRBD1 or TRBD2 (5 bases each). Germline CDR1 and CDR2: DFQATT and SNEGSKA (reference sequence). This CDR3 has 14 residues. V lost 3 bases and J 5 bases, leaving 13 bases between the germline ends.